These 27 T cell receptor beta chains were all obtained from the same sample, sequenced in a study of shared clonotypes between healthy human individuals. Here immunoSEQ multiplex PCR was the method, and the copy in TCRdb shows in-frame clones only, minus some. The repertoire holds some 2,400,000 clones, with 95% as singletons. The specimen was naive CD4+ T cells sorted from blood. Noted subset: CD45RA+ positively selected. These receptors all stem from a young man in good health.

The V call is TRBV18, the J call TRBJ1-5, with D possibly being TRBD1 (5 bases). Germline V gene data show CDR1 as KGHSH and CDR2 as LQKENI. Trimming removed 3 bases from V and 5 bases from J, with 11 bases in between. The CDR3 consists of 14 residues. The CDR3 DNA reads TGTGCCAGCTCACCTTCGACAGCGGATCAGCCCCAGCATTTT. Its protein is CASSPSTADQPQHF.

This chain uses TRBV15 with TRBJ2-2; D is unclear. Germline CDR1 and CDR2: LNHNV and YYDKDF (reference sequence). Trimming removed 1 base at V and 7 bases at J, with 13 bases between. The CDR3 loop spans 15 amino acids. The CDR3 DNA follows: TGTGCCACCAGCAGAGGTGGGGTCTGGGTCGGGGAGCTGTTTTTT. This encodes CATSRGGVWVGELFF.

Remarks on this clone: The identical CDR3 is also encoded by other nucleotide sequences in the sample. The chain uses TRBV5-1 and TRBJ2-7, with 9 bases identical to TRBD1. The ends lost 2 bases at V and 1 base at J; junction bases unmatched: 1. Germline V gene lookup returns CDR1 SGHRS and CDR2 YFSETQ. CDR3 size: 14 residues. CDR3 loop: CASSFGTGSYEQYF. CDR3 coding DNA: TGCGCCAGCAGCTTTGGGACAGGGTCCTACGAGCAGTACTTC.

The J gene is TRBJ2-7, the V gene TRBV5-8, with a possible D match to TRBD1 (6 bases). V was pared by 1 base and J by 0 bases, with 14 bases between. Germline V gives CDR1 SGHTS, CDR2 YDEGEE. The CDR3 loop spans 16 amino acids. The CDR3 sequence: CASSLSQGLPSYEQYF. CDR3 bases: TGTGCCAGCAGCTTGAGTCAGGGGCTACCCTCCTACGAGCAGTACTTC.

The chain employs TRBV2 and TRBJ2-3, with 7 positions matching TRBD1. Germline loops: CDR1 SNHLY, CDR2 FYNNEI. J was trimmed by 6 bases and V by 4 bases; bases with no gene match: 13. This CDR3 is 16 amino acids long. CDR3 in DNA: TGTGCCAGCAGTGGGTGGGACAGAGAATATTGGGATACGCAGTATTTT. Protein sequence: CASSGWDREYWDTQYF.

This chain links TRBV14 with TRBJ2-3, with a tentative D call TRBD2 (6 bases). CDR1 and CDR2 (germline): SGHDN, FVKESK. The CDR3 contains 14 residues. Trimming removed 4 bases at V and 0 bases at J, with 8 bases between. DNA of the CDR3: TGTGCCAGCAGCCTCGGGGGTAGCACAGATACGCAGTATTTT. It codes for CASSLGGSTDTQYF.

The chain links TRBV11-2 to TRBJ2-7; possibly TRBD2 for D (5 bases). The CDR3 loop spans 15 amino acids. Germline assignment: CDR1 SGHAT and CDR2 FQNNGV. Deletions cut 2 bases from V and 6 bases from J, with 17 bases between. The CDR3 DNA reads as TGTGCCAGCAGCTTACGTAGGCTAGCAGTGAGCGAGCAGTACTTC. Residues: CASSLRRLAVSEQYF.

The V gene is TRBV14, the J gene TRBJ1-3; 8 nucleotides line up with TRBD1. This CDR3 contains 15 residues. V lost 2 bases and J lost 1; bases outside the gene matches: 1. Germline values: CDR1 SGHDN, CDR2 FVKESK. This CDR3 reads CASSQQGASGNTIYF. CDR3 nucleotides: TGTGCCAGCAGCCAACAGGGGGCATCTGGAAACACCATATATTTT.

Comment on this clone: Other DNA variants within this sample encode the same CDR3. This CDR3 is CAWSVRTDYGYTF. CDR3 DNA: TGTGCCTGGAGTGTACGCACGGACTATGGCTACACCTTC. J is TRBJ1-2 and V is TRBV30; D is unresolved. The ends were cut back, 0 bases at V and 3 bases at J, with 8 bases in the middle. The germline V gene encodes CDR1 GTSNPN and CDR2 SVGIG (reference sequence). CDR3 length: 13 amino acids.

The V call is TRBV7-3, the J call TRBJ1-2; D call uncertain. V lost 4 bases to trimming and J lost 2 bases, with 11 bases between them. The germline V gene has CDR1 SGHTA and CDR2 FQGTGA. The CDR3 sequence is 14 residues long. In nucleotides, the CDR3 is TGTGCCAGCAGCTCCCCCTACAGAAACTATGGCTACACCTTC. This translates into CASSSPYRNYGYTF.

Note on this clone: The DNA is left out, because the CDR3 cannot be placed on it with certainty; the CDR3 is given as TCRdb lists it. The genes are TRBV25-1 and TRBJ1-1. Germline CDR1 is MGHDK and CDR2 is SYGVNS. The CDR3 numbers 11 amino acids, ends counted. The CDR3 is CASSVALGTFF.

The rearrangement uses TRBV2 and TRBJ1-4, with 7 bases fitting TRBD1. Germline V gene lookup returns CDR1 SNHLY and CDR2 FYNNEI. After removal of 6 bases from V and 5 bases from J, the junction contained 6 bases not matched to a gene. The CDR3 is made up of 14 amino acids. The CDR3: CASSPDRLNEKLFF. In DNA, the CDR3 is TGTGCCAGCAGCCCGGACAGGCTAAATGAAAAACTGTTTTTT. Variable domain in full (rest from reference TRBV2 and TRBJ1-4): EPEVTQTPSHQVTQMGQEVILRCVPISNHLYFYWYRQILGQKVEFLVSFYNNEISEKSEIFDDQFSVERPDGSNFTLKIRSTKLEDSAMYFCASSPDRLNEKLFFGSGTQLSVL.

V and J are TRBV14 and TRBJ2-5; 7 bases agree with TRBD2. V lost 0 bases and J lost 5; bases outside the gene matches: 6. Germline-derived CDR1 and CDR2 are SGHDN and FVKESK. This CDR3 has 15 residues. The CDR3 coding sequence is TGTGCCAGCAGCCAAGATCGGCGGGGAGGGGAGACCCAGTACTTC. As protein: CASSQDRRGGETQYF.

The chain carries TRBV11-3 and TRBJ1-1; D gene ambiguous. In germline, CDR1 is SGHNT, CDR2 YENEEA. The V end lost 4 bases, the J end lost 1 base, and 7 bases lay between the germline ends. CDR3 length: 13 residues. DNA of the CDR3: TGTGCCAGCAGCTCCTCACCGAACACTGAAGCTTTCTTT. The encoded protein is CASSSSPNTEAFF.

The chain combines TRBV5-1 with TRBJ2-7; no reliable D call. The CDR3 is 15 residues long. Trimming cost V 0 bases and J 7 bases, with 17 bases left between them. The germline V gene encodes CDR1 SGHRS and CDR2 YFSETQ. DNA for the CDR3: TGCGCCAGCAGCTTGGATGGGGTCTCCTTGGAGGAGCAGTACTTC. Protein: CASSLDGVSLEEQYF.

On this clone: Other nucleotide sequences in the sample specify the same CDR3. CDR3 sequence (DNA): TGCGCCAGCAGCTCTAGCGAAGAGACCCAGTACTTC. This translates into CASSSSEETQYF. The V call is TRBV5-1, the J call TRBJ2-5, with D maybe TRBD2 (6 bases). The length of the CDR3 is 12 residues. The V end lost 3 bases, the J end lost 3 bases, and 6 bases lay between the germline ends. Germline V gene lookup returns CDR1 SGHRS and CDR2 YFSETQ.

J is TRBJ1-1 and V is TRBV7-2; no reliable D call. Trimming removed 3 bases at V and 1 base at J, with 6 bases between. Germline CDR1 is SGHTA and CDR2 is FQGNSA. This CDR3 has 13 residues. In nucleotides, the CDR3 is TGTGCCAGCAGCTTTCTAAAGAACACTGAAGCTTTCTTT. It yields the protein CASSFLKNTEAFF.

Only a few counts were recorded for this clone. This specimen includes other DNA sequences encoding the same CDR3. The V gene is TRBV18, the J gene TRBJ1-2; D may be TRBD1 (6 bases). Germline CDR1 is KGHSH and CDR2 is LQKENI. V was cut by 3 bases and J by 3 bases, with 11 bases left in between. The CDR3 has 14 amino acids. CDR3 bases: TGTGCCAGCTCACCTCCTAACAGGGACTATGGCTACACCTTC. It translates to CASSPPNRDYGYTF.

The chain recombines TRBV30 with TRBJ2-7; 10 bases align to TRBD1. The CDR3 totals 14 residues. With V trimmed by 3 bases and J by 3 bases, 5 bases remained unmatched. Germline lookup yields CDR1 GTSNPN and CDR2 SVGIG (reference sequence). CDR3 residues: CAWSGTGVSYEQYF. In DNA, the CDR3 is TGTGCCTGGAGCGGGACAGGGGTTAGCTACGAGCAGTACTTC.

The rearrangement joins TRBV5-1 to TRBJ2-7; unclear D gene. The CDR3 is 15 amino acids. V was clipped by 0 bases and J by 7 bases, with 17 bases between them. Germline CDR1 and CDR2: SGHRS and YFSETQ. CDR3 sequence (DNA): TGCGCCAGCAGCTTGGAAAGTAGACGATCGGGTGAGCAGTACTTC. This gives the protein CASSLESRRSGEQYF.

This rearrangement joins TRBV28 to TRBJ1-2; D gene uncertain. The germline CDR1 and CDR2 sequences are MDHEN and SYDVKM. Trimming stripped 8 bases from V and 2 bases from J, with 9 bases between. The CDR3 is made up of 12 amino acids. In nucleotides, the CDR3 is TGTGCCAGCCTGATAGTGAACTATGGCTACACCTTC. Amino acids: CASLIVNYGYTF.

The rearrangement uses TRBV2 and TRBJ1-1; a possible D gene is TRBD1 (6 bases). This CDR3 is 14 amino acids long. Germline lookup yields CDR1 SNHLY and CDR2 FYNNEI. V lost 3 bases and J lost 5, with 13 bases in between. The CDR3 here is CASSEGRGFTEAFF. Written as DNA, the CDR3 is TGTGCCAGCAGTGAGGGCAGGGGTTTTACTGAAGCTTTCTTT. The variable domain in full, with the rest retrieved from reference TRBV2 and TRBJ1-1, is EPEVTQTPSHQVTQMGQEVILRCVPISNHLYFYWYRQILGQKVEFLVSFYNNEISEKSEIFDDQFSVERPDGSNFTLKIRSTKLEDSAMYFCASSEGRGFTEAFFGQGTRLTVV.

The table lists this clone with a count of one. This chain uses TRBV11-2 with TRBJ2-3, with D possibly being TRBD1 (6 bases). The CDR3 has 15 amino acids. Germline CDR1 reads SGHAT; CDR2 reads FQNNGV. V lost 3 bases, J lost 0 bases, and 10 bases lay in between. In DNA form, the CDR3 reads TGTGCCAGCAGCTTCAGGGGCTCTAGCACAGATACGCAGTATTTT. It encodes CASSFRGSSTDTQYF.

The CDR3 bases are TGTGCCAGCTCAAAAACAGAACAAGAGACCCAGTACTTC. Protein sequence: CASSKTEQETQYF. The chain carries TRBV18 and TRBJ2-5; D ambiguous. The germline CDR1 and CDR2 sequences are KGHSH and LQKENI. V gave up 5 bases and J gave up 2 bases, with 9 bases separating them. The CDR3 length is 13 residues.

The chain has TRBV30 and TRBJ2-7; D is undetermined. V was trimmed by 2 bases and J by 6 bases, leaving 8 bases between them. Germline CDR1 reads GTSNPN; CDR2 reads SVGIG (reference sequence). The CDR3 is 11 residues long. CDR3 bases: TGTGCCTGGAGTCCCCAGGTCGAGCAGTACTTC. Its protein product is CAWSPQVEQYF.

This chain uses TRBV25-1 with TRBJ2-3, with a tentative D call TRBD2 (6 bases). V lost 2 bases, J lost 0 bases, and 18 bases lay in between. Germline loops: CDR1 MGHDK, CDR2 SYGVNS. CDR3 length: 18 amino acids. This chain's CDR3 is CASSEQPGGPISTDTQYF. As DNA, the CDR3 is TGTGCCAGCAGTGAACAACCCGGGGGACCGATTAGCACAGATACGCAGTATTTT.

The chain recombines TRBV2 with TRBJ1-2; D gene unclear. V lost 7 bases to trimming and J lost 5 bases, with 17 bases between them. Germline-derived CDR1 and CDR2 are SNHLY and FYNNEI. This CDR3 has 14 amino acids. The CDR3 coding sequence is TGTGCCAGCATCATGCAGGCCGGCACGTATGGCTACACCTTC. Translation gives CASIMQAGTYGYTF.